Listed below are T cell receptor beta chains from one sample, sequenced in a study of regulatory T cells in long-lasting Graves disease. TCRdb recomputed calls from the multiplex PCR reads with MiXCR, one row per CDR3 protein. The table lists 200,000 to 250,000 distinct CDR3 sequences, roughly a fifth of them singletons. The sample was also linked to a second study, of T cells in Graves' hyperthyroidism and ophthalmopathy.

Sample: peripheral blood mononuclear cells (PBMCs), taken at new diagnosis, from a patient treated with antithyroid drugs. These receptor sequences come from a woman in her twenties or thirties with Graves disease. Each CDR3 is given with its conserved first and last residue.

CDR3aa: CAWSRSSLYF; j_gene: TRBJ2-7; v_gene: TRBV30
CDR3aa: CSVEVRDREAGYTF; j_gene: TRBJ1-2; v_gene: TRBV29-1
CDR3aa: CASSRTGIYGYTF; j_gene: TRBJ1-2; v_gene: TRBV28
CDR3aa: CASSLGADSYEQYF; j_gene: TRBJ2-7; v_gene: TRBV5-1
CDR3aa: CASREGAGVYNEQFF; j_gene: TRBJ2-1; v_gene: TRBV11-2
CDR3aa: CASSNQQAYEQYF; j_gene: TRBJ2-7; v_gene: TRBV18
CDR3aa: CASSSPRRPRIGELFF; j_gene: TRBJ2-2; v_gene: TRBV12-3/TRBV12-4
CDR3aa: CATSENRGPSNQPQHF; j_gene: TRBJ1-5; v_gene: TRBV24-1
CDR3aa: CASSQVDGYEQYF; j_gene: TRBJ2-7; v_gene: TRBV3-1
CDR3aa: CSANRGIVSGANVLTF; j_gene: TRBJ2-6; v_gene: TRBV20-1
CDR3aa: CASKVTGLDTEAFF; j_gene: TRBJ1-1; v_gene: TRBV19
CDR3aa: CASSSWTSGGHKQYF; j_gene: TRBJ2-7; v_gene: TRBV28